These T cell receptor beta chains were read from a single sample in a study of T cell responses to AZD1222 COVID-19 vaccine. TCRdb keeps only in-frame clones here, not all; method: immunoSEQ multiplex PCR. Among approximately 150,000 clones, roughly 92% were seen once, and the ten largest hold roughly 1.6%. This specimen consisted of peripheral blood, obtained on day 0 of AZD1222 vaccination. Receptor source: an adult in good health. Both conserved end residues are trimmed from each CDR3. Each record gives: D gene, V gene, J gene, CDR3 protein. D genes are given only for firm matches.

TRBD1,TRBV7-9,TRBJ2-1,ASSFSQGSSYNEQF
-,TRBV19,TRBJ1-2,ASRDGGYGYT
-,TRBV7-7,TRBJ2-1,ASSPSRGTLLNEQF
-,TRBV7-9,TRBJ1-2,ASSLAHGRYGYT
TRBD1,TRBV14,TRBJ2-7,ASSQGQGVTYEQY
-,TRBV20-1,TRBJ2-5,SASSGFQETQY
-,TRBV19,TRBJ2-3,ASSPRGVTDTQY
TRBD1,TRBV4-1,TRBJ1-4,ASSQGPGTGSLEKLF
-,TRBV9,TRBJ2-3,ASSVGTGTRVNTQY
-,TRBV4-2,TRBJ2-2,ASSQVIGGVANTGELF
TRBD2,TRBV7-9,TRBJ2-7,ASSSTSGGEQY
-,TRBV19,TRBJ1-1,ASISPTGREAF
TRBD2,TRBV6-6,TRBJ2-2,ASSYLAGTGELF
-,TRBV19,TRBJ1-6,ATLTPSKVSSYNSPLH
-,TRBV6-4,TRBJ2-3,ASSVAFTSADTQY
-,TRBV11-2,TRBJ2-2,ASSLGGRTGELF
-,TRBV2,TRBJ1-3,ASRQNGVDGNTIY
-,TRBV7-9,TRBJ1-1,ASSLGISTTEAF
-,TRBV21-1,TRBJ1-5,ASSKEGLPKPQH
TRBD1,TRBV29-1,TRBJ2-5,SVMGQKETQY
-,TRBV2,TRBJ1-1,ASSPDDAPGEAF
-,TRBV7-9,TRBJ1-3,ASSLDSLGNTIY
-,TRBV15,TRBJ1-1,ATSLRQSNTEAF
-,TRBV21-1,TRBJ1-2,ASSKEVKCRPYGYT
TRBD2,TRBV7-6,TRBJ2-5,ATRGGETQY
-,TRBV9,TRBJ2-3,ASRDTQY
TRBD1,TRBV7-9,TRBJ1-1,ASSHRQGEAF
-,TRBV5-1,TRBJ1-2,ASSLAKGTGAYGYT
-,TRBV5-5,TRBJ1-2,ASSPTSTVFYGYT
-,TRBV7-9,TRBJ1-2,ASSLEVDSYGYT
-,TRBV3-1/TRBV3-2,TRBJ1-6,ASSQGGAVNSPLH
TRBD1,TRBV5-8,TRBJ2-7,ASSRKGSGQGIPYEQY
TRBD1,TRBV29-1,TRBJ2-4,SVGQGLAKNIQY
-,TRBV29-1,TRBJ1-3,SVVEVNSGNTIY
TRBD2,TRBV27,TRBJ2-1,ASRTGTRVGNEQF
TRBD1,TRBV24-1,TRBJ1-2,ATSDPGQGAYGYT
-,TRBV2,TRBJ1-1,ASSDPGGPNTEAF
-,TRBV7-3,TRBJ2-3,ASSPGLRGTDTQY
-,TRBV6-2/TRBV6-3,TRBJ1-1,ASSFRRGNTEAF
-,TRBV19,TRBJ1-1,ASSIRGVNTEAF
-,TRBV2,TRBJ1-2,ASSLRGRDGYT
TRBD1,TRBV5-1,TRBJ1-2,ASSVSGTADGYT
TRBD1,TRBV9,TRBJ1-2,ASSPRTGVDGYT
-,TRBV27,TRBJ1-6,ASSYRDGFVPLH